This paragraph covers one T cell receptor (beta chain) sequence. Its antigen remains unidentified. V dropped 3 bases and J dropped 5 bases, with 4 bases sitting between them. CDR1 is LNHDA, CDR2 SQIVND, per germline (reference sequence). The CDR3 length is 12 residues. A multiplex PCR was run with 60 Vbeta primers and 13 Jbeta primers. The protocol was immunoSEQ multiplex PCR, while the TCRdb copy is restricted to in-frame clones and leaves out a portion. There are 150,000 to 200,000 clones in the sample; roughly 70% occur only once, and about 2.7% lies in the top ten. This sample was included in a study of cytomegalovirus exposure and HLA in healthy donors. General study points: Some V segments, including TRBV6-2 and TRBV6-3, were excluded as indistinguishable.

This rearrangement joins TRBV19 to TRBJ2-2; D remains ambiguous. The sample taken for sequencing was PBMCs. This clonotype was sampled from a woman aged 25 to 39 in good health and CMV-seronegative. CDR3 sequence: CASSIGTGELFF. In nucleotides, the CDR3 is TGTGCCAGTAGTATCGGTACCGGGGAGCTGTTTTTT.